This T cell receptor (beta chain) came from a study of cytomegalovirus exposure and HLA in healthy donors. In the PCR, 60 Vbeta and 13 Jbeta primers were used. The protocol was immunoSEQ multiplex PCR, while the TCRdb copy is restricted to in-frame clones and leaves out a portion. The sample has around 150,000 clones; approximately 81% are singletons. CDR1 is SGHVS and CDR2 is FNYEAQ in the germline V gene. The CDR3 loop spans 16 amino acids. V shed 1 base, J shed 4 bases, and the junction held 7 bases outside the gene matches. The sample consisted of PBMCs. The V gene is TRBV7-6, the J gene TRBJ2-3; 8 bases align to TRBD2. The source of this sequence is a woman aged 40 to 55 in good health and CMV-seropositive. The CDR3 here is CASSLVYGGASDTQYF. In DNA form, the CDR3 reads TGTGCCAGCAGCTTAGTTTACGGGGGGGCCTCAGATACGCAGTATTTT.